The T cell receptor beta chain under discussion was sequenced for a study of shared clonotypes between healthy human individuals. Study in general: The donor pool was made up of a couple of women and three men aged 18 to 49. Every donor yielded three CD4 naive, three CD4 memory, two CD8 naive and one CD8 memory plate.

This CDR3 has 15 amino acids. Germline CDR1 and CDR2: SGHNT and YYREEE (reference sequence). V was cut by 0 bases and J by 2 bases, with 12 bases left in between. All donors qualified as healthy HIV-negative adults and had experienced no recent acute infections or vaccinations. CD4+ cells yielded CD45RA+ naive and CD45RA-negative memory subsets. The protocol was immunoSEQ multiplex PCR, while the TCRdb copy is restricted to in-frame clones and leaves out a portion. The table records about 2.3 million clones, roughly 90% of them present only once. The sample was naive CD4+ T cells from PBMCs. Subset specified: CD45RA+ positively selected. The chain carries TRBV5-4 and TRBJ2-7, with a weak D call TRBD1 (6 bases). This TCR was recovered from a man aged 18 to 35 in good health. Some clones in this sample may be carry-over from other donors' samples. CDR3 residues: CASSLDSGVAYEQYF. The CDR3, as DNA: TGTGCCAGCAGCTTGGATTCAGGGGTCGCCTACGAGCAGTACTTC.